Listed here are 3 T cell receptor beta chains from one sample, sequenced in a study of blood T cell repertoires in COVID-19 (dated by TCRdb to the early 2020s). The library relied on the immunoSEQ multiplex PCR assay. The table was pulled from immuneACCESS by TCRdb, which kept in-frame rearrangements only. Such tables lose some clones; where checked, under half of the loss comes from unresolved V genes, and the rest has no known cause. The sample records about 280,000 clones, 75% to 90% of which are singletons. The biggest ten clones account for about 2.7% of the sample. Sequenced material: PBMCs or T cells enriched from blood (not recorded which). The receptor set was obtained from a woman in her forties or fifties who had recovered from COVID-19.

This clone has more than one count but fewer than ten. V is TRBV25-1 and J is TRBJ1-1; tentative D call: TRBD1 (5 bases). CDR1 and CDR2 (germline): MGHDK, SYGVNS. Deletions cut 6 bases from V and 2 bases from J, with 13 bases between. CDR3 length: 14 residues. As DNA, the CDR3 is TGTGCCAGCAGAGACAGCTTCCCAAACACTGAAGCTTTCTTT. Its translation: CASRDSFPNTEAFF.

The V gene is TRBV27, the J gene TRBJ1-2; 9 bases are shared with TRBD1. V was pared by 5 bases and J by 4 bases, with 8 bases of the junction left unmatched. The CDR3 has 15 residues. Germline lookup yields CDR1 MNHEY and CDR2 SMNVEV (reference sequence). The CDR3 nucleotides read TGTGCCAGCAGTAAAGGGGACAGGGCCCGCTATGGCTACACCTTC. Residues: CASSKGDRARYGYTF.

The rearrangement uses TRBV18 and TRBJ1-1; D gene unclear. This CDR3 comprises 14 residues. Trimming cost V 3 bases and J 0 bases, with 8 bases left between them. CDR1 and CDR2 from the germline V gene are KGHSH and LQKENI. The CDR3 DNA sequence: TGTGCCAGCTCACCGGGCAGTTTGAACACTGAAGCTTTCTTT. It codes for CASSPGSLNTEAFF.